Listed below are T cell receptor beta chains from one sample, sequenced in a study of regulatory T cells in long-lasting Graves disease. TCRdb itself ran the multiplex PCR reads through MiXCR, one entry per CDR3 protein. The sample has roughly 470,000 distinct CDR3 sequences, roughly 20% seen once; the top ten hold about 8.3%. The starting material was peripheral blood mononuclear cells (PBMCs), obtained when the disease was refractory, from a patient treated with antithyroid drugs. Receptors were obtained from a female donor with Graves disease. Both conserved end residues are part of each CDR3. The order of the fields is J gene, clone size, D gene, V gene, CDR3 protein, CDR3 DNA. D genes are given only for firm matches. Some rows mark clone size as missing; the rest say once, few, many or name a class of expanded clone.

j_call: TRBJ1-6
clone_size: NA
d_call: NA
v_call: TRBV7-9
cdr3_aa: CASSTTRGWNNSPLHF
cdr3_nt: TGTGCCAGCAGCACCACTCGTGGATGGAATAATTCACCCCTCCACTTT

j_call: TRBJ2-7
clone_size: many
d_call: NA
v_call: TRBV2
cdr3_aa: CASSEATVYEQYF
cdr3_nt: TGTGCCAGCAGTGAAGCCACCGTTTATGAGCAGTACTTC

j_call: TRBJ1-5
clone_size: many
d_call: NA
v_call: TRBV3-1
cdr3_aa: CASSQEGHQPQHF
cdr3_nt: TGTGCCAGCAGCCAAGAAGGTCATCAGCCCCAGCATTTT

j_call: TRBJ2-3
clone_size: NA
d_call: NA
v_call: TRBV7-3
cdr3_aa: CASSSAGWSTDTQYF
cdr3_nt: TGTGCCAGCAGCTCAGCGGGCTGGAGCACAGATACGCAGTATTTT

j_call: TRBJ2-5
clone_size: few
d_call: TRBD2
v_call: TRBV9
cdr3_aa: CASSVGASGSKETQYF
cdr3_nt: TGTGCCAGCAGCGTAGGGGCTAGCGGGAGTAAAGAGACCCAGTACTTC

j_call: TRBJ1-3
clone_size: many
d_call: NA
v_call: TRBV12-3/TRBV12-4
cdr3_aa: CASSPGHENTIYF
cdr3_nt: TGTGCCAGCAGCCCCGGGCACGAAAACACCATATATTTT

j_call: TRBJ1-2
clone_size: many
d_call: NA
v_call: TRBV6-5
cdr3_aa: CASSYIYGYTF
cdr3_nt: TGTGCCAGCAGTTACATCTATGGCTACACCTTC

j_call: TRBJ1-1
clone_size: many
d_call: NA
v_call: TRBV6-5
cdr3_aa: CASSYSRGTEAFF
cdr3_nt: TGTGCCAGCAGTTACTCTCGGGGAACTGAAGCTTTCTTT

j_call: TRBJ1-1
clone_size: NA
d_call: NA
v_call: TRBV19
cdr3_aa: CASSIWAPNTEAFF
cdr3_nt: TGTGCCAGTAGTATTTGGGCACCGAACACTGAAGCTTTCTTT

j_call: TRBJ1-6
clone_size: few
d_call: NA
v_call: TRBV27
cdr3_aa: CASSGQLETNSPLHF
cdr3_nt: TGTGCCAGCAGTGGACAGCTCGAGACAAATTCACCCCTCCACTTT

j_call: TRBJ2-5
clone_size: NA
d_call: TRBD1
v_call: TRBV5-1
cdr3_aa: CASSSTWDRVETQYF
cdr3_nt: TGCGCCAGCAGCTCAACGTGGGACAGGGTAGAGACCCAGTACTTC

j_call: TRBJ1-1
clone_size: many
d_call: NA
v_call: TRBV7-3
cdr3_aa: CASSPDGYRAFF
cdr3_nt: TGTGCCAGCAGCCCCGACGGATACCGAGCTTTCTTT

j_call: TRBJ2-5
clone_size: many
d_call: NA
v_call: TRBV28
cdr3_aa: CASSLHRQARTQYF
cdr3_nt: TGTGCCAGCAGTTTACACCGACAGGCAAGGACCCAGTACTTC

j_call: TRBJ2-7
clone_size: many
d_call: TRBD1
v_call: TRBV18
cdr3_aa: CASSPSRDSSYEQYF
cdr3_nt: TGTGCCAGCTCACCAAGTCGGGACAGCTCCTACGAGCAGTACTTC

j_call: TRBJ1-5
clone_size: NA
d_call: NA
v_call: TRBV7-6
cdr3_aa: CASSTIANQPQHF
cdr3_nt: TGTGCCAGCAGCACTATAGCGAATCAGCCCCAGCATTTT

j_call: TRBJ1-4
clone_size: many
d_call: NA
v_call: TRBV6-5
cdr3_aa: CASSLDGPSNEKLFF
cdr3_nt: TGTGCCAGCAGTTTGGACGGGCCGTCGAATGAAAAACTGTTTTTT

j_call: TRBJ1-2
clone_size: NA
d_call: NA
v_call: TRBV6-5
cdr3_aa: CASSYRASSYGYTF
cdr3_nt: TGTGCCAGCAGCTACAGGGCGTCGAGCTATGGCTACACCTTC

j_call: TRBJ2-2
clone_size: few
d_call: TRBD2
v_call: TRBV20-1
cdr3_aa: CSVIIGLAGAPGELFF
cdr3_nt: TGCAGTGTTATAATAGGACTAGCGGGGGCGCCCGGGGAGCTGTTTTTT

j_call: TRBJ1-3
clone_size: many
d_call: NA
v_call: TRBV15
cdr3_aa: CATRKITASGNTIYF
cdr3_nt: TGTGCCACCAGGAAAATTACAGCCTCTGGAAACACCATATATTTT

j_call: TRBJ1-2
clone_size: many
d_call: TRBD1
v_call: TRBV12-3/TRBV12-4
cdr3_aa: CASRTSGGNYGYTF
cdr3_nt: TGTGCCAGCAGGACATCAGGGGGCAACTATGGCTACACCTTC

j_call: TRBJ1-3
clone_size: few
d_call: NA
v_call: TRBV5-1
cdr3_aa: CASKEDRLAGNTIYF
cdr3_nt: TGCGCCAGCAAAGAAGACCGTCTAGCTGGAAACACCATATATTTT

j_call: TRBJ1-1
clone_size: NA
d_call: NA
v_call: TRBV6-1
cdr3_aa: CASSPRDEAFF
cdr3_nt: TGTGCCAGCAGCCCCAGGGACGAAGCTTTCTTT

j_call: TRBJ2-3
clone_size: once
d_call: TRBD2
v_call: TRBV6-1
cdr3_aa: CARSPHRPTSASTWTDTQYF
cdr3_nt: TGTGCCAGGTCCCCCCACCGCCCGACTAGCGCCAGTACTTGGACAGATACGCAGTATTTT

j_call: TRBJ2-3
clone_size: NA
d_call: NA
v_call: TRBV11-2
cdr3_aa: CASSLGSGYSTDTQYF
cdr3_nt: TGTGCCAGCAGCTTAGGATCCGGATATAGCACAGATACGCAGTATTTT

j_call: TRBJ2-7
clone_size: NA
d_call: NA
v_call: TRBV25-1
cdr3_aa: CASSGTAARHEQYF
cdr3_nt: TGTGCCAGCAGTGGGACAGCCGCTCGGCACGAGCAGTACTTC

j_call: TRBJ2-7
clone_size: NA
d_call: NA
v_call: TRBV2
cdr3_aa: CASELGEQYF
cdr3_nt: TGTGCCAGTGAACTTGGCGAGCAGTACTTC

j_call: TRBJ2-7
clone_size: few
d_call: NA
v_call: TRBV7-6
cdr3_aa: CASSSLPGPLQYF
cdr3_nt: TGTGCCAGCAGCTCCCTCCCGGGACCCTTGCAGTACTTC

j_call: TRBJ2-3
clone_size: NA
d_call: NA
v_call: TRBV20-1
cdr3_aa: CSARSGTTQYF
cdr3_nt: TGCAGTGCTAGGTCCGGGACCACGCAGTATTTT

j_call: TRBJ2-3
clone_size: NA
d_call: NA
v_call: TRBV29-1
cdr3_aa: CSVEGGTDTQYF
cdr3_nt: TGCAGCGTTGAAGGTGGGACAGATACGCAGTATTTT

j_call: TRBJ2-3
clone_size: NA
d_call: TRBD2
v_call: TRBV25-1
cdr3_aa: CASSEWGGRVQDTQYF
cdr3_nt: TGTGCCAGCAGTGAATGGGGCGGGAGGGTGCAAGATACGCAGTATTTT

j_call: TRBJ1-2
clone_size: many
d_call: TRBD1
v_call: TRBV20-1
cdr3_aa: CSARSTGVWYGYTF
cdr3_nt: TGCAGTGCTAGATCCACAGGGGTTTGGTACGGCTACACCTTC

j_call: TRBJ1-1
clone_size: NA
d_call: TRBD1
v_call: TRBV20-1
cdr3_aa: CSARPGTGPTNTEAFF
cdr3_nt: TGCAGTGCTAGACCCGGGACAGGGCCAACCAACACTGAAGCTTTCTTT

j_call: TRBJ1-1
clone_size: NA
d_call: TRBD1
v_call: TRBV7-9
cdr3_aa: CASSPLTGDRTEAFF
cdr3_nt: TGTGCCAGCAGCCCGCTGACAGGGGATAGAACTGAAGCTTTCTTT

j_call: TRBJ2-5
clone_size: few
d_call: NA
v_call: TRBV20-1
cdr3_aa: CSVPNLAEYQETQYF
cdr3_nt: TGCAGTGTCCCCAATCTGGCGGAGTACCAAGAGACCCAGTACTTC

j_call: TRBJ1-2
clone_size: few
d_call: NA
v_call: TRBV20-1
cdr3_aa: CSASWTPSYGYTF
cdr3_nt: TGCAGTGCTTCCTGGACTCCTAGCTATGGCTACACCTTC

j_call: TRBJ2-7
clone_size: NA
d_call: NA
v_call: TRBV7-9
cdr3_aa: CASSGEGPRRDF
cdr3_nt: TGTGCCAGCAGCGGTGAGGGACCACGACGGGACTTC

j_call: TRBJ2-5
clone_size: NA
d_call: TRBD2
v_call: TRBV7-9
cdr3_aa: CASSSALAGRGQETQYF
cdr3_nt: TGTGCCAGCAGCTCTGCACTAGCGGGAAGGGGACAAGAGACCCAGTACTTC

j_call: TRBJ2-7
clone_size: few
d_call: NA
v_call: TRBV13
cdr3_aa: CASSLNLEGRYEQYF
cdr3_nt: TGTGCCAGCAGCTTGAACCTCGAGGGGCGCTACGAGCAGTACTTC

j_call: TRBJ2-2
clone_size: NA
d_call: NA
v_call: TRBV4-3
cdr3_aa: CASSHGSLGNTGELFF
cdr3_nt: TGCGCCAGCAGCCATGGATCGTTGGGGAACACCGGGGAGCTGTTTTTT

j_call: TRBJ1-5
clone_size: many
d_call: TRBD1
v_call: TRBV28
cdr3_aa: CASSLGYRGVSNQPQHF
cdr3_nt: TGTGCCAGCAGTTTAGGGTACAGGGGGGTTAGCAATCAGCCCCAGCATTTT

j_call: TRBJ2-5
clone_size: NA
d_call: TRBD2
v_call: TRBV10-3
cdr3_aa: CAISDSGRDQETQYF
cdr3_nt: TGTGCCATCAGTGATAGCGGGAGGGATCAAGAGACCCAGTACTTC

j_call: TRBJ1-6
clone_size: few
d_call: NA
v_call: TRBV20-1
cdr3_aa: CSARIQGASLYNSPLHF
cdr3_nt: TGCAGTGCGCGGATACAGGGCGCCAGCCTTTATAATTCACCCCTCCACTTT

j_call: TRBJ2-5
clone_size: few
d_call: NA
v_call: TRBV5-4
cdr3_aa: CASSHPAKETQYF
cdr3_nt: TGTGCCAGCAGCCACCCAGCCAAAGAGACCCAGTACTTC

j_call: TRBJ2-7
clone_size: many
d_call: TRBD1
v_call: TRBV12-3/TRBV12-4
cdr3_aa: CASSLDYQGASNF
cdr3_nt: TGTGCCAGCAGTTTAGATTACCAGGGGGCATCGAACTTC

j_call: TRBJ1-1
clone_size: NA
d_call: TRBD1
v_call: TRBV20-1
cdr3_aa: CSTGDRENTEAFF
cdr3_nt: TGCAGTACAGGTGACAGGGAGAACACTGAAGCTTTCTTT

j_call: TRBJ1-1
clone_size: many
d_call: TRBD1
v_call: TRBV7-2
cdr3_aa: CASSPTGTGRTEAFF
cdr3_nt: TGTGCCAGCAGCCCGACCGGGACAGGGCGTACTGAAGCTTTCTTT

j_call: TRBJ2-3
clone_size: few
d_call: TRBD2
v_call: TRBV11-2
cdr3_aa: CASSSLAGTSTDTQYF
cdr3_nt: TGTGCCAGCAGCTCCCTAGCGGGAACTAGCACAGATACGCAGTATTTT

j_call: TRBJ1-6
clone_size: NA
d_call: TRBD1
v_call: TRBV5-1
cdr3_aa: CASYLPNRGRNSPLHF
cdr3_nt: TGCGCCAGCTATCTACCTAACAGGGGTCGGAATTCACCCCTCCACTTT

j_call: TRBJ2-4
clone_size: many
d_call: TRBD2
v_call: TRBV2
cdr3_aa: CASKELAGGGAKNIQYF
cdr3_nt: TGTGCCAGCAAGGAACTAGCGGGAGGGGGAGCCAAAAACATTCAGTACTTC

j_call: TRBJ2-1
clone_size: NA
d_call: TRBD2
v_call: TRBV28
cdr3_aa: CASSSPRAAGALDNEQFF
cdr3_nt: TGTGCCAGCAGTTCGCCGAGGGCAGCGGGAGCTCTTGACAATGAGCAGTTCTTC

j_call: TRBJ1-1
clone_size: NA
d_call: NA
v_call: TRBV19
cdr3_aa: CASSPTSGGGNTEAFF
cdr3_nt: TGTGCCAGTAGTCCAACATCGGGGGGGGGGAACACTGAAGCTTTCTTT

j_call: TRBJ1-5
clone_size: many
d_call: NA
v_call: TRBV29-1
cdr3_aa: CSAKTGPSNQPQHF
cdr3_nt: TGCAGCGCCAAAACAGGGCCGTCCAATCAGCCCCAGCATTTT

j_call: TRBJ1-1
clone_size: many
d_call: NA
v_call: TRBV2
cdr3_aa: CASRALAPANPEAFF
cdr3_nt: TGTGCCAGCAGGGCCCTAGCGCCCGCAAACCCTGAAGCTTTCTTT